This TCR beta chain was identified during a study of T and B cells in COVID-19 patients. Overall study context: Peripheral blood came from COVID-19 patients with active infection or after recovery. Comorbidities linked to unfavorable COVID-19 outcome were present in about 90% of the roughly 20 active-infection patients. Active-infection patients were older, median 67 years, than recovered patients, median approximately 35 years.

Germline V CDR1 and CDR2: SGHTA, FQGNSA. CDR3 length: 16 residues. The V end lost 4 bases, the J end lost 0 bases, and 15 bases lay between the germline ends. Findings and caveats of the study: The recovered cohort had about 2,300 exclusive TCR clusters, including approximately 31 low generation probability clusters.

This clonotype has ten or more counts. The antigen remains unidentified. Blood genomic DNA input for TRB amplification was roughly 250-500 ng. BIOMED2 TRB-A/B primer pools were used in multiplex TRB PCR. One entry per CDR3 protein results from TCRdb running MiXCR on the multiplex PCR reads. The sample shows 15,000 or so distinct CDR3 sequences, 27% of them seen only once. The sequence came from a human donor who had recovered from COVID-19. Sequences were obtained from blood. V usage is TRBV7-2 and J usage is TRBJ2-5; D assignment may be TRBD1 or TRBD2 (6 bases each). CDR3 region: CASSSPDSGYQETQYF. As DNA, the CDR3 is TGTGCCAGCAGCTCTCCGGACAGCGGGTACCAAGAGACCCAGTACTTC.